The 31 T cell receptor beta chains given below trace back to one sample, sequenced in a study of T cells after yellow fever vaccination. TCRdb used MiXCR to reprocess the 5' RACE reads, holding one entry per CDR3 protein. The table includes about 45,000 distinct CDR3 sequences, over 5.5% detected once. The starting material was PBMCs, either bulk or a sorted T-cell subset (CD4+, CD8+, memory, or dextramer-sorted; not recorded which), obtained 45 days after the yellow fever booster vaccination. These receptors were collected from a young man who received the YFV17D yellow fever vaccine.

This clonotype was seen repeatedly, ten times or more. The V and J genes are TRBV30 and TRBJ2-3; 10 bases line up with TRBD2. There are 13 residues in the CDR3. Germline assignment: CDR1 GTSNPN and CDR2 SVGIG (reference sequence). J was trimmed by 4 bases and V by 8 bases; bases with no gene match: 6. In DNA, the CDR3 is TGTGCCGCTTCTAGCGGGAGATCAGATACGCAGTATTTT. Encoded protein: CAASSGRSDTQYF. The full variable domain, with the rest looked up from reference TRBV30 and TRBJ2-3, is SQTIHQWPATLVQPVGSPLSLECTVEGTSNPNLYWYRQAAGRGLQLLFYSVGIGQISSEVPQNLSASRPQDRQFILSSKKLLLSDSGFYLCAASSGRSDTQYFGPGTRLTVL.

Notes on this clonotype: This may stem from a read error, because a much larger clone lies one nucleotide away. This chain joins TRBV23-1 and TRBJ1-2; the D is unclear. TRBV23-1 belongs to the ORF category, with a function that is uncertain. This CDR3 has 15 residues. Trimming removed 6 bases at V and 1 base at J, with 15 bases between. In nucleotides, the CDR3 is TGCGCCAGCAGCCACAAAGGCCCGGATAACTATGGCTACACCTTC. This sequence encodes CASSHKGPDNYGYTF.

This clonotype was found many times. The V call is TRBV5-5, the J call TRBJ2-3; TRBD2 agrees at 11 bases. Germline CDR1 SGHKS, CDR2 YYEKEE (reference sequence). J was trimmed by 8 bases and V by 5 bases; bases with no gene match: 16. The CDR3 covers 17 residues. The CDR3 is CASSSSGTSGIMGTQYF. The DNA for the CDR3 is TGTGCCAGCAGTTCCTCCGGGACTAGCGGTATCATGGGTACGCAGTATTTT.

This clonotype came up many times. The CDR3 DNA sequence: TGTGCCACCAGTGATTCTCAGGAGATCAATCAGCCCCAGCATTTT. Translation: CATSDSQEINQPQHF. The gene calls are TRBV24-1 and TRBJ1-5; D unclear. The germline CDR1 and CDR2 sequences are KGHDR and SFDVKD. The CDR3 length is 15 residues. V lost 2 bases and J lost 3, with 10 bases in between.

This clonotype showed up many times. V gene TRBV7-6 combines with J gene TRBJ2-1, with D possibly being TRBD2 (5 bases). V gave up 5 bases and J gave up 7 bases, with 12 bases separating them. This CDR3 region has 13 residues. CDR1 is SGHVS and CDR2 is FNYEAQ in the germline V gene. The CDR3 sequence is CASSQRRGNEQFF. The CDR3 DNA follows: TGTGCCAGCAGCCAGCGTAGAGGGAATGAGCAGTTCTTC.

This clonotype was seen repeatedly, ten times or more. The CDR3 DNA follows: TGTGCCAGCAGCTCGAGGGTGGCAAATTCACCCCTCCACTTT. Its protein product is CASSSRVANSPLHF. The chain carries TRBV5-6 and TRBJ1-6; D call uncertain. With 3 bases removed from V and 7 bases from J, the gap between germline ends came to 11 bases. The V gene's germline CDR1 is SGHDT and CDR2 YYEEEE. The CDR3 spans 14 residues. Filled out from reference TRBV5-6 and TRBJ1-6, the complete variable domain reads DAGVTQSPTHLIKTRGQQVTLRCSPKSGHDTVSWYQQALGQGPQFIFQYYEEEERQRGNFPDRFSGHQFPNYSSELNVNALLLGDSALYLCASSSRVANSPLHFGNGTRLTVT.

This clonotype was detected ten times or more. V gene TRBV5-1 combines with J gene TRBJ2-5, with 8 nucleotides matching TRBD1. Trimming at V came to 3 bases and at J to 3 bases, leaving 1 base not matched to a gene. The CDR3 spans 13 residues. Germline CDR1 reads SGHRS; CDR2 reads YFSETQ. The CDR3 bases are TGCGCCAGCAGCTCGGACAGGGAAGAGACCCAGTACTTC. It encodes CASSSDREETQYF.

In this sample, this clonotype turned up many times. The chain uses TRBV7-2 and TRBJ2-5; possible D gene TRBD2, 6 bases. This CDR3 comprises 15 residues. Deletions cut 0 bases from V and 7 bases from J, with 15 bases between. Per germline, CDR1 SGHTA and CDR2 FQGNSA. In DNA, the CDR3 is TGTGCCAGCAGCTTAGCGCACGGGGGAGAGTGGACCCAGTACTTC. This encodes CASSLAHGGEWTQYF. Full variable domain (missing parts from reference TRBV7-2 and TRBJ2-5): GAGVSQSPSNKVTEKGKDVELRCDPISGHTALYWYRQSLGQGLEFLIYFQGNSAPDKSGLPSDRFSAERTGGSVSTLTIQRTQQEDSAVYLCASSLAHGGEWTQYFGPGTRLLVL.

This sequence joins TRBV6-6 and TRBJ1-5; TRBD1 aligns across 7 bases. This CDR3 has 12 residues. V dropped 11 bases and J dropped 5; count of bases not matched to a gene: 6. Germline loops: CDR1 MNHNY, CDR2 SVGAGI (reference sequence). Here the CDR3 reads CAVRDRDQPQHF. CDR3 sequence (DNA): TGTGCCGTAAGGGACAGAGATCAGCCCCAGCATTTT.

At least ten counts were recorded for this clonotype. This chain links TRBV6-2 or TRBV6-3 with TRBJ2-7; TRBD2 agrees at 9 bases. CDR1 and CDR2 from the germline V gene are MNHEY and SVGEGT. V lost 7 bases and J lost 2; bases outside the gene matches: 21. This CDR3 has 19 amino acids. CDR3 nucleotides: TGTGCCAGCACCCGAGCTAGCGGGATCCCCCTTAAGATCGCCTACGAGCAGTACTTC. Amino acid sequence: CASTRASGIPLKIAYEQYF.

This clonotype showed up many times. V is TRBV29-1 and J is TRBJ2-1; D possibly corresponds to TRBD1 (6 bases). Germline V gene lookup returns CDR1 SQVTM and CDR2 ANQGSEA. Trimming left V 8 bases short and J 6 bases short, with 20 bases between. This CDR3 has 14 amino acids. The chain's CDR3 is CSLRRSGVRNEQFF. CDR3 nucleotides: TGCAGCCTCAGGAGGTCAGGGGTGCGCAATGAGCAGTTCTTC.

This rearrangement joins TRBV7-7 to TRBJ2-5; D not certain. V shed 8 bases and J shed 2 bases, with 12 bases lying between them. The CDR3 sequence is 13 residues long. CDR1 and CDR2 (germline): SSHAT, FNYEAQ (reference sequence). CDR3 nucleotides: TGTGCCAGCTGCGAAGACTGGCAAGAGACCCAGTACTTC. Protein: CASCEDWQETQYF.

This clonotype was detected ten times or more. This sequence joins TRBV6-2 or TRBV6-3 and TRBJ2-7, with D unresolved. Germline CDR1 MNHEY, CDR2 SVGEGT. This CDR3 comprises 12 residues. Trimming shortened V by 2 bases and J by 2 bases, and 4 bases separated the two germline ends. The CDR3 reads CASSYVAYEQYF. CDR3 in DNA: TGTGCCAGCAGTTACGTCGCCTACGAGCAGTACTTC.

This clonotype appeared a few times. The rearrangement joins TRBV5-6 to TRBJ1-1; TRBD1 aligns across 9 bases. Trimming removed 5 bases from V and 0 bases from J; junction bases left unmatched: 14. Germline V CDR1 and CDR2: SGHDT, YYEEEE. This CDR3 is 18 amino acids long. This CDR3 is CASRHYRGQGFMNTEAFF. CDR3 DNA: TGTGCCAGCAGACATTACAGGGGGCAAGGGTTCATGAACACTGAAGCTTTCTTT.

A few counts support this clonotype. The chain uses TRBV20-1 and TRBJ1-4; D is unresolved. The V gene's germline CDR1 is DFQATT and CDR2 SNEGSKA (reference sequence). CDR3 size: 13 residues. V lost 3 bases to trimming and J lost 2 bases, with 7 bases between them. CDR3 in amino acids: CSASAMTNEKLFF. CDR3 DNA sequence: TGCAGTGCTAGTGCCATGACTAATGAAAAACTGTTTTTT.

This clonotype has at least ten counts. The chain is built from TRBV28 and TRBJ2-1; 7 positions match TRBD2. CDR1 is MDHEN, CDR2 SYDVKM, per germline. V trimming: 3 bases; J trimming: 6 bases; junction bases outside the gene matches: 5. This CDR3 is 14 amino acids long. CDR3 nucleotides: TGTGCCAGCAGTTTCAGGACTAGGCCCAATGAGCAGTTCTTC. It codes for CASSFRTRPNEQFF. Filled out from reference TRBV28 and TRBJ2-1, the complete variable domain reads DVKVTQSSRYLVKRTGEKVFLECVQDMDHENMFWYRQDPGLGLRLIYFSYDVKMKEKGDIPEGYSVSREKKERFSLILESASTNQTSMYLCASSFRTRPNEQFFGPGTRLTVL.

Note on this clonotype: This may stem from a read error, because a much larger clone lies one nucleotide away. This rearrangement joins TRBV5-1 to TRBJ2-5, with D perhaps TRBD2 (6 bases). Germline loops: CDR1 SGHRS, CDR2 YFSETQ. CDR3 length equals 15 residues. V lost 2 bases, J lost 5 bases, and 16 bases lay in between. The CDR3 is CASSFDYGSWETQYF. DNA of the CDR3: TGCGCCAGCAGCTTTGACTACGGGAGCTGGGAGACCCAGTACTTC.

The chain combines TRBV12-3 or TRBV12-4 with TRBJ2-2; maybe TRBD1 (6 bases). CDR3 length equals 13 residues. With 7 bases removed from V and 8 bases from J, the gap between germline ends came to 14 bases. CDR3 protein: CASIKRGTGELFF. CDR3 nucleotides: TGTGCCAGCATTAAAAGGGGGACAGGGGAGCTGTTTTTT.

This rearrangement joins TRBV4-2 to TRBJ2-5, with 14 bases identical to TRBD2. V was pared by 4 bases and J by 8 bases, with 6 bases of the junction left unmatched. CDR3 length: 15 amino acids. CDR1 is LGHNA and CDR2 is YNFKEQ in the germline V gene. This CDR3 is CASSPGGTSGSTQYF. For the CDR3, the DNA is TGTGCCAGCAGCCCAGGGGGGACTAGCGGGAGCACCCAGTACTTC.

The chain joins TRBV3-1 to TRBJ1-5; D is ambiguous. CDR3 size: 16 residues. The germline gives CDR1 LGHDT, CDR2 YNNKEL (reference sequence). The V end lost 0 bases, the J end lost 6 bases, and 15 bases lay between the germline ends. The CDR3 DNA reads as TGTGCCAGCAGCCAAGATTCCGTTTTTTGGAGTCAGCCCCAGCATTTT. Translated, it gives CASSQDSVFWSQPQHF.

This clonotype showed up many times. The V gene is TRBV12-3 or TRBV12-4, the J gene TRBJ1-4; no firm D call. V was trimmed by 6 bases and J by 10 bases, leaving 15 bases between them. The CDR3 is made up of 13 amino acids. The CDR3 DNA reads TGTGCCAGCAGCCCTTCTGGTCAGCGAAAACTGTTTTTT. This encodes CASSPSGQRKLFF.

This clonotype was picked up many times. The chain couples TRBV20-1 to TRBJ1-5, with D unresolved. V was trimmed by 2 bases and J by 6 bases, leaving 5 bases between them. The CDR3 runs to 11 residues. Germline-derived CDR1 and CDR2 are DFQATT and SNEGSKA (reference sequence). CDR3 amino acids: CSARMGQPQHF. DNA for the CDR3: TGCAGTGCTAGAATGGGTCAGCCCCAGCATTTT.

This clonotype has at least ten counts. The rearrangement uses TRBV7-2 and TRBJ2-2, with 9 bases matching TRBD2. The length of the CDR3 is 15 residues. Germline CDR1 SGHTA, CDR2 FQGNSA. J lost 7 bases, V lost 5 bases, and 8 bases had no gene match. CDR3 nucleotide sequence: TGTGCCAGCAGCCCCCCCGGACTAGCGAACGGGGAGCTGTTTTTT. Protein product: CASSPPGLANGELFF. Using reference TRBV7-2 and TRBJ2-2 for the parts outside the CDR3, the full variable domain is GAGVSQSPSNKVTEKGKDVELRCDPISGHTALYWYRQSLGQGLEFLIYFQGNSAPDKSGLPSDRFSAERTGGSVSTLTIQRTQQEDSAVYLCASSPPGLANGELFFGEGSRLTVL.

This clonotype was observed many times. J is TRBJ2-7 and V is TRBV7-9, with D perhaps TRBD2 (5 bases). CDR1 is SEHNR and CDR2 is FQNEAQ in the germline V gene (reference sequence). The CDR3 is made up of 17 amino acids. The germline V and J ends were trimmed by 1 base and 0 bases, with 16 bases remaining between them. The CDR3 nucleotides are TGTGCCAGCAGCTTAGTAGCCCGCCGGGGTATCTCCTACGAGCAGTACTTC. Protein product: CASSLVARRGISYEQYF.

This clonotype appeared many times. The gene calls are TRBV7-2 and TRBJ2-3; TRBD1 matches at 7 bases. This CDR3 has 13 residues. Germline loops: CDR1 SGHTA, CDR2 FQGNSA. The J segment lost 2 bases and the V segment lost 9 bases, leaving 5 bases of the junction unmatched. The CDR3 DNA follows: TGTGCCAGTCGACAGGGAAACACAGATACGCAGTATTTT. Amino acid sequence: CASRQGNTDTQYF.

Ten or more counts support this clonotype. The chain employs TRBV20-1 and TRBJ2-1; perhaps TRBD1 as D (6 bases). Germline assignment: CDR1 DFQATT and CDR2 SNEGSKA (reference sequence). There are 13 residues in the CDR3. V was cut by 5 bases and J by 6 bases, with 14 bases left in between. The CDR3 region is CSARGQMGNEQFF. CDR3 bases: TGCAGTGCTCGCGGACAGATGGGCAATGAGCAGTTCTTC.

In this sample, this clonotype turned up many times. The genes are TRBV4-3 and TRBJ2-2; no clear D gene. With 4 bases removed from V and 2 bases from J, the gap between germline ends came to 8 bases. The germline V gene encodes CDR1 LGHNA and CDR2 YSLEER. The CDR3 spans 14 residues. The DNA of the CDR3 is TGCGCCAGCAGCCTGAACCGCAACACCGGGGAGCTGTTTTTT. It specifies CASSLNRNTGELFF.

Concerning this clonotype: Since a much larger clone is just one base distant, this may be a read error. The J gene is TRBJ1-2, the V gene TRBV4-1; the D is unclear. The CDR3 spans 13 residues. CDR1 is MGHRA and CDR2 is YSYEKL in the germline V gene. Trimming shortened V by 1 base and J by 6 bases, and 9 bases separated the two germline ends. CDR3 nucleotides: TGCGCCAGCAGCCAAGGGAAAGGAGATGGCTACACCTTC. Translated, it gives CASSQGKGDGYTF.

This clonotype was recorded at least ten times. The CDR3 region has the DNA TGCGCCAGTAATAGTCCGGCCAACAGGAATGAGCAGTTCTTC. This gives the protein CASNSPANRNEQFF. V is TRBV4-1 and J is TRBJ2-1; perhaps TRBD1 as D (5 bases). V dropped 9 bases and J dropped 7 bases, with 19 bases sitting between them. Germline assignment: CDR1 MGHRA and CDR2 YSYEKL. The CDR3 extends over 14 amino acids.

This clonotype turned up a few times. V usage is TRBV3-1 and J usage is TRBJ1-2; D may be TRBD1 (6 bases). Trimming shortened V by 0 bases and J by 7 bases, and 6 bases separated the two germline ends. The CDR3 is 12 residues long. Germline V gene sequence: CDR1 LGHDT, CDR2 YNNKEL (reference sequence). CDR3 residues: CASSQDRGGYTF. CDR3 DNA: TGTGCCAGCAGCCAAGACAGGGGTGGCTACACCTTC.

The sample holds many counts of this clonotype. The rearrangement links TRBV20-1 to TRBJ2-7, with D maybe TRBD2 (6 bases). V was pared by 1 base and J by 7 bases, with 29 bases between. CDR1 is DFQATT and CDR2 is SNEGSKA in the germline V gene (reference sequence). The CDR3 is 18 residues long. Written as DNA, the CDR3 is TGCAGTGCTAGAGGGAATCTGGGGGGAGCCAATACGTTTAGGGAGCAGTACTTC. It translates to CSARGNLGGANTFREQYF.